This TCR beta chain was retrieved from a study of T cells in Graves' hyperthyroidism and ophthalmopathy. Germline-derived CDR1 and CDR2 are SEHNR and FQNEAQ (reference sequence). V gave up 5 bases and J gave up 0 bases; unmatched junction bases: 5. This CDR3 contains 16 residues. Using RNA transcripts as the source, TCR beta CDR3 regions were amplified. HTBI primers were the set used in a first-round RT-PCR of the TCR CDR3. MiXCR, applied by TCRdb to the multiplex PCR reads, yields one record per CDR3 protein. The sample holds around 690,000 distinct CDR3 sequences, 17% seen once. This sequence originates from a man aged 50 to 59 with Graves' hyperthyroidism. The sample consisted of blood. J is TRBJ2-1 and V is TRBV7-9; 9 bases align to TRBD2. For the CDR3, the DNA is TGTGCCAGCAGCCCTATAGCGGGGGTCTCCTACAATGAGCAGTTCTTC. This codes for CASSPIAGVSYNEQFF.